The clone carrying this T cell receptor beta chain was counted ten times or more. Its antigen is undetermined. Lactation, pregnancy, other autoimmune disease or uncontrolled infection excluded patients. Based on clinical symptoms, serum thyroxine and TRAb, thyroid ultrasound and orbital computed tomography, diagnoses were reached. RNA transcripts were the template for amplifying TCR beta CDR3 regions. During a first-round RT-PCR of the TCR CDR3, the HTBI primer set was used. TCRdb reanalysed the multiplex PCR reads using MiXCR and keeps one entry per CDR3 protein. The table records roughly 240,000 distinct CDR3 sequences, around 24% of them present only once. Germline CDR1 is SGHTA and CDR2 is FQGNSA. Trimming removed 2 bases from V and 7 bases from J; junction bases left unmatched: 6. The CDR3 is 15 residues long. This sample is drawn from a study of T cells in Graves' hyperthyroidism and ophthalmopathy.

General study findings and limits: Blood also contained most expanded thyroid clonotypes above 0.001. Median prediction lead before ophthalmopathy onset was 6 to 8 months with the model.

This rearrangement joins TRBV7-2 to TRBJ2-2, with 8 nucleotides matching TRBD2. The sequenced sample was blood. This clonotype originated in a woman aged 40 to 50 with Graves' ophthalmopathy. The CDR3 reads CASSLSGRAFGELFF. The CDR3 DNA reads as TGTGCCAGCAGCTTATCCGGGAGGGCCTTCGGGGAGCTGTTTTTT.